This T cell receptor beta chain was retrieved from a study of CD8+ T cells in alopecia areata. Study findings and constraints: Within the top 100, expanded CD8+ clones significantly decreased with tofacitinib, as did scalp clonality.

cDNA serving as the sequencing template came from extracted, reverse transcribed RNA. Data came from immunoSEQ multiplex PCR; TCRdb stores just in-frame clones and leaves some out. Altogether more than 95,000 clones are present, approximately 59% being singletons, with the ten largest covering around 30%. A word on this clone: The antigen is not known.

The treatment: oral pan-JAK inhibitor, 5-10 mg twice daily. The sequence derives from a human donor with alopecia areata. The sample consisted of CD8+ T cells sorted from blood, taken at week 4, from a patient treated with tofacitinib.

The CDR3 here is CASSLLVGVGWEQYF. CDR3 DNA sequence: TGTGCCAGCAGCCTCCTTGTGGGAGTGGGGTGGGAGCAGTACTTC. The genes are TRBV6-5 and TRBJ2-7, with D possibly matching TRBD2 (5 bases). This CDR3 is built from 15 residues. Trimming left V 6 bases short and J 7 bases short, with 22 bases between. Germline V gene sequence: CDR1 MNHEY, CDR2 SVGAGI.